The TCR beta chain described here comes from a study of shared clonotypes between healthy human individuals. Study outcomes and limitations: A generally larger estimated richness was seen in naive subsets than in memory subsets.

For sorted subsets, approximately 0.2 ug DNA per replicate equaled around 28,000 T cell genomes. The table came from immunoSEQ multiplex PCR; TCRdb's copy has only in-frame clones and leaves some out. The sample contains over 2,000,000 clones, 85% to 95% of which appear only once. From germline, CDR1 is SEHNR and CDR2 FQNEAQ (reference sequence). There are 15 residues in the CDR3. V lost 4 bases and J 6 bases, leaving 19 bases between the germline ends. Naive CD8 cells, CD45RO-negative and positively selected for CCR7, excluded terminally differentiated effector memory CD45RA+ cells. With respect to this clone: What it binds is unknown.

This chain uses TRBV7-9 with TRBJ2-7, with D possibly being TRBD2 (6 bases). The sequenced sample consisted of naive CD8+ T cells from PBMCs. This TCR derives from a man between 18 and 35 years old in good health. Some clones in this sample may be carry-over from other donors' samples. The CDR3 DNA follows: TGTGCCAGCAGCTCTCCCGAGACTAGGGCGGGCGAGCAGTACTTC. It codes for CASSSPETRAGEQYF.